The T cell receptor (beta chain) described here comes from a study of cytomegalovirus exposure and HLA in healthy donors. Study-wide results and caveats: The investigators catalogued some 150 TCR beta chains as cytomegalovirus-associated.

Comment on this clone: As yet, its antigen is unknown.

V lost 5 bases to trimming and J lost 3 bases, with 23 bases between them. The germline V gene encodes CDR1 PRHDT and CDR2 FYEKMQ (reference sequence). This CDR3 has 17 residues. Primers: 60 Vbeta forward and 13 Jbeta reverse. Produced via immunoSEQ multiplex PCR; TCRdb's table is partial and in-frame only. The sample spans some 84,000 clones; the ten largest clones claim around 0.6%. The sequence was collected from a man aged 50-60 years in good health and CMV-seronegative. The sample taken for sequencing was PBMCs. The rearrangement uses TRBV13 and TRBJ2-7, with D possibly being TRBD1 (6 bases). The CDR3 loop is CASSPRGPGRGYYEQYF. The CDR3 DNA follows: TGTGCCAGCAGCCCTAGGGGCCCCGGCAGGGGCTACTACGAGCAGTACTTC. The full variable domain, its missing parts supplied by reference TRBV13 and TRBJ2-7, is AAGVIQSPRHLIKEKRETATLKCYPIPRHDTVYWYQQGPGQDPQFLISFYEKMQSDKGSIPDRFSAQQFSDYHSELNMSSLELGDSALYFCASSPRGPGRGYYEQYFGPGTRLTVT.